This TCR beta chain is drawn from a study of T cell responses to AZD1222 COVID-19 vaccine. Broader study findings: White British donors predominated, females outnumbered males, and clonal diversity was possibly underestimated. Spike-specific TCR repertoires showed rising breadth and depth after two AZD1222 doses. Only after the peak T cell response were repertoires sampled.

Note on this clone: Its specificity is not known.

Germline CDR1 is SEHNR and CDR2 is FQNEAQ (reference sequence). This CDR3 has 14 amino acids. V dropped 1 base and J dropped 1 base, with 8 bases sitting between them. Pooled together were second doses at about 4 or about 12 weeks. This table comes from immunoSEQ multiplex PCR, and its TCRdb copy is limited to in-frame clones, with some not included. This sample has 150,000 to 200,000 clones, with 90% found just once. The receptor comes from an adult who received the AZD1222 COVID-19 vaccine. The sample was peripheral blood, taken 28 days after the second AZD1222 dose. The chain links TRBV7-9 to TRBJ2-7; tentatively, D is TRBD1 (6 bases). In DNA form, the CDR3 reads TGTGCCAGCAGCTTAGGAGACAGGTCCTACGAGCAGTACTTC. Translating gives CASSLGDRSYEQYF.